This is a list of T cell receptor beta chains from one sample in a study of identical twins. Each CDR3 protein gets one entry after TCRdb re-called the 5' RACE reads with MiXCR. The sample lists approximately 700,000 distinct CDR3 sequences, 15% to 20% seen once, with around 13% in the top ten. This same sample was also part of a study on T cells expressing NK-cell markers.

Material for sequencing was PBMCs. The origin of the receptors is a woman aged 18-29 years in good health. The CDR3 runs from the conserved cysteine through the conserved F or W. Fields, in order: D gene, V gene, clone size, J gene, CDR3 protein, CDR3 DNA. A D gene is named only where the DNA matches it firmly. Some rows mark clone size as missing; the rest say once, few, many or name a class of expanded clone.

>.|TRBV5-1|.|TRBJ2-7
CASSIQGPSYEQYF
TGCGCCAGCAGCATACAGGGCCCCTCCTACGAGCAGTACTTC
>.|TRBV12-5|few|TRBJ1-6
CASGSPRPDNSPLHF
TGTGCTAGTGGTTCACCCAGACCAGACAATTCACCCCTCCACTTT
>.|TRBV12-3/TRBV12-4|few|TRBJ1-1
CASSLLTGKAFF
TGTGCCAGCAGTTTATTAACAGGGAAAGCTTTCTTT
>.|TRBV3-1|few|TRBJ1-1
CASSQDLNSVAFF
TGTGCCAGCAGCCAAGATCTGAACAGTGTGGCTTTCTTT
>TRBD2|TRBV20-1|.|TRBJ2-1
CSAREEGTSGRVGSYNEQFF
TGCAGTGCTAGAGAGGAGGGGACTAGCGGGAGGGTGGGGTCCTACAATGAGCAGTTCTTC
>TRBD2|TRBV5-1|.|TRBJ2-1
CASSYIAGRGNEQFF
TGCGCCAGCAGCTACATAGCGGGTAGGGGCAATGAGCAGTTCTTC
>.|TRBV9|few|TRBJ1-5
CASSVDLGNQPQHF
TGTGCCAGCAGCGTTGACCTGGGCAATCAGCCCCAGCATTTT
>.|TRBV11-3|.|TRBJ2-2
CASTQGPNTGELFF
TGTGCCAGCACACAGGGCCCGAACACCGGGGAGCTGTTTTTT
>.|TRBV18|.|TRBJ1-6
CASSGLSYNSPLHF
TGTGCCAGCTCCGGACTGAGCTATAATTCACCCCTCCACTTT
>.|TRBV11-2|.|TRBJ2-7
CASSPRLGTEPYEQYF
TGTGCCAGCAGCCCCCGTCTTGGGACGGAGCCTTACGAGCAGTACTTC
>.|TRBV6-5|.|TRBJ2-5
CASSYFTEGKTQYF
TGTGCCAGCAGTTATTTTACTGAGGGAAAGACCCAGTACTTC
>.|TRBV10-3|.|TRBJ2-3
CAITRGAADTQYF
TGTGCCATCACAAGGGGCGCGGCAGATACGCAGTATTTT
>TRBD1|TRBV20-1|.|TRBJ2-1
CSARPGQGAGEQFF
TGCAGTGCGAGACCGGGACAGGGGGCTGGGGAGCAGTTCTTC
>.|TRBV12-3/TRBV12-4|many|TRBJ2-7
CASSPAAYEQYF
TGTGCCAGCAGCCCGGCGGCTTACGAGCAGTACTTC
>TRBD2|TRBV4-2|.|TRBJ2-3
CASSTLLAGDTDTQYF
TGTGCCAGCAGCACATTACTAGCGGGGGACACAGATACGCAGTATTTT
>TRBD1|TRBV20-1|.|TRBJ2-3
CSAKRGQGPDTQYF
TGCAGTGCTAAACGGGGACAGGGACCAGATACGCAGTATTTT
>.|TRBV18|.|TRBJ1-1
CASSPPAGWTEAFF
TGTGCCAGCTCACCACCGGCGGGCTGGACTGAAGCTTTCTTT
>TRBD1|TRBV29-1|.|TRBJ2-1
CSVGTGAYNEQFF
TGCAGCGTGGGGACAGGGGCCTACAATGAGCAGTTCTTC
>.|TRBV7-9|.|TRBJ1-1
CASSPTRGVNTEAFF
TGTGCCAGCAGCCCCACGAGAGGGGTGAACACTGAAGCTTTCTTT
>TRBD1|TRBV11-3|.|TRBJ2-7
CASTILTGGEQYF
TGTGCCAGCACGATACTGACAGGGGGTGAGCAGTACTTC
>.|TRBV10-1|few|TRBJ2-5
CASSAQRGRETQYF
TGCGCCAGCAGTGCCCAACGGGGCCGAGAGACCCAGTACTTC
>TRBD2|TRBV24-1|few|TRBJ2-1
CATSVASGLNNEQFF
TGTGCCACCAGTGTGGCTAGCGGGCTGAACAATGAGCAGTTCTTC
>.|TRBV5-5|few|TRBJ2-7
CASSLAGRVPGEQYF
TGTGCCAGCAGCTTGGCCGGGAGAGTTCCGGGCGAGCAGTACTTC
>.|TRBV5-1|few|TRBJ2-2
CASSWGGQSEAGELFF
TGCGCCAGCAGCTGGGGAGGACAGAGTGAAGCCGGGGAGCTGTTTTTT
>TRBD1|TRBV6-4|few|TRBJ2-6
CASSPTGGSGANVLTF
TGTGCCAGCAGTCCTACAGGGGGCTCTGGGGCCAACGTCCTGACTTTC
>.|TRBV7-2|few|TRBJ2-1
CASSLARRPNQFF
TGTGCCAGCAGCTTAGCGCGCCGCCCGAACCAGTTCTTC
>TRBD2|TRBV15|few|TRBJ2-2
CATSGSGSGTGELFF
TGTGCCACCAGCGGTAGCGGGAGCGGCACCGGGGAGCTGTTTTTT
>.|TRBV20-1|few|TRBJ2-1
CSAPSWRSNEQFF
TGCAGTGCTCCGTCCTGGAGGTCCAATGAGCAGTTCTTC
>TRBD2|TRBV20-1|few|TRBJ2-5
CSAPSPSGGETQYF
TGCAGTGCTCCGAGTCCTAGCGGGGGGGAGACCCAGTACTTC
>TRBD2|TRBV3-1|.|TRBJ2-5
CASSHRGAGDQETQYF
TGTGCCAGCAGCCATAGAGGCGCGGGAGACCAAGAGACCCAGTACTTC
>.|TRBV10-3|few|TRBJ2-3
CATGHTDTQYF
TGTGCCACCGGGCATACTGATACGCAGTATTTT
>TRBD2|TRBV11-3|.|TRBJ2-1
CASSPGTTSYNEQFF
TGTGCCAGCAGCCCCGGGACTACGTCCTACAATGAGCAGTTCTTC
>TRBD2|TRBV20-1|few|TRBJ2-7
CSASGAGGDEQYF
TGCAGTGCTAGCGGCGCGGGAGGGGACGAGCAGTACTTC
>.|TRBV6-1|few|TRBJ1-2
CASRDEAPEYGYTF
TGTGCCAGCAGGGACGAGGCGCCTGAATATGGCTACACCTTC
>TRBD1|TRBV5-1|few|TRBJ1-3
CASSLQGLGTGRNTIYF
TGCGCCAGCAGCTTGCAAGGTCTCGGGACAGGTCGCAACACCATATATTTT
>.|TRBV7-2|few|TRBJ1-2
CASSPRGGYTF
TGTGCCAGCAGCCCTAGGGGGGGCTACACCTTC
>.|TRBV6-5|few|TRBJ2-2
CASSHRRLGTPYTGELFF
TGTGCCAGCAGTCACCGGAGACTCGGGACACCATACACCGGGGAGCTGTTTTTT
>TRBD1|TRBV6-2/TRBV6-3|few|TRBJ2-6
CASSPRTGMSGANVLTF
TGTGCCAGTAGTCCAAGGACAGGGATGAGCGGGGCCAACGTCCTGACTTTC
>.|TRBV5-1|.|TRBJ1-6
CASSLDRGEGNSPLHF
TGCGCCAGCAGCTTGGACCGCGGGGAAGGGAATTCACCCCTCCACTTT
>TRBD2|TRBV6-1|.|TRBJ2-1
CASSHPYSGRGGNEQFF
TGTGCCAGCAGTCATCCCTACAGCGGGAGAGGCGGGAATGAGCAGTTCTTC
>.|TRBV4-2|few|TRBJ1-2
CASSQLDSNYGYTF
TGTGCCAGCAGCCAATTGGACAGTAACTATGGCTACACCTTC
>.|TRBV9|.|TRBJ2-7
CASSPPLAGSDEQYF
TGTGCCAGCAGCCCGCCACTAGCCGGTTCAGACGAGCAGTACTTC
>.|TRBV5-1|.|TRBJ2-3
CASSLTQGMGTDTQYF
TGCGCCAGCAGCCTGACGCAGGGCATGGGAACAGATACGCAGTATTTT
>.|TRBV12-3/TRBV12-4|.|TRBJ2-5
CASSRTVPGTQYF
TGTGCCAGCAGTCGGACCGTCCCGGGGACCCAGTACTTC
>TRBD2|TRBV6-2/TRBV6-3|few|TRBJ2-1
CASGRVNEQFF
TGTGCCAGCGGGAGGGTCAATGAGCAGTTCTTC
>.|TRBV11-2|.|TRBJ2-2
CASSLLRDGWPGELFF
TGTGCCAGCAGCTTACTCCGGGACGGTTGGCCCGGGGAGCTGTTTTTT
>.|TRBV24-1|few|TRBJ2-3
CATSAGDSLLTDTQYF
TGTGCCACCAGTGCCGGGGACTCACTACTCACAGATACGCAGTATTTT
>TRBD2|TRBV12-3/TRBV12-4|.|TRBJ2-1
CASSLLASGTKNEQFF
TGTGCCAGCAGTTTATTGGCTAGCGGGACAAAAAATGAGCAGTTCTTC